The 18 T cell receptor beta chains below were found in one sample sequenced in a study of shared clonotypes between healthy human individuals. Clones were read by immunoSEQ multiplex PCR, and TCRdb kept only the in-frame ones, dropping some. The sample lists 2,500,000 or so clones, roughly 92% occurring once. The sample consisted of naive CD4+ T cells from PBMCs. Subset: CD45RA+ positively selected. The origin of the receptors is a man aged 18 to 29 in good health. Some clones in this sample may be carry-over from other donors' samples.

This chain uses TRBV4-1 with TRBJ1-1; TRBD1 matches at 7 bases. Trimming cost V 1 base and J 4 bases; bases outside gene matches: 12. The CDR3 is 17 residues long. Germline lookup yields CDR1 MGHRA and CDR2 YSYEKL. CDR3 in amino acids: CASSQGRSGGLITEAFF. CDR3 DNA sequence: TGCGCCAGCAGCCAAGGGAGATCAGGGGGGCTGATCACTGAAGCTTTCTTT.

V and J are TRBV28 and TRBJ1-1; D call uncertain. The CDR3 is made up of 14 amino acids. Germline V CDR1 and CDR2: MDHEN, SYDVKM. Trimming pared 2 bases from V and 1 base from J, leaving 8 bases between. The CDR3 protein is CASSLILKNTEAFF. In DNA form, the CDR3 reads TGTGCCAGCAGTTTAATTCTCAAGAACACTGAAGCTTTCTTT.

The J gene is TRBJ2-3, the V gene TRBV29-1; possible D gene TRBD2, 5 bases. The V and J ends lost 4 bases and 4 bases respectively, with 12 bases between them. CDR1 is SQVTM and CDR2 is ANQGSEA in the germline V gene. CDR3 length: 13 amino acids. Here the CDR3 DNA reads TGCAGCGTTGCCGGGGTCATTTCAGATACGCAGTATTTT. This gives the protein CSVAGVISDTQYF.

This chain links TRBV6-5 with TRBJ1-5; no firm D call. Trimming pared 2 bases from V and 8 bases from J, leaving 13 bases between. The CDR3 covers 14 residues. Germline CDR1 and CDR2: MNHEY and SVGAGI. The CDR3 loop is CASSYEGPPEPQHF. In nucleotides, the CDR3 is TGTGCCAGCAGTTACGAAGGACCTCCAGAGCCCCAGCATTTT.

The V gene is TRBV6-4, the J gene TRBJ2-7, with 7 bases matching TRBD2. CDR3 length: 14 residues. Trimming at V came to 4 bases and at J to 1 base, leaving 4 bases not matched to a gene. CDR1 and CDR2 from the germline V gene are MRHNA and SNTAGT. CDR3 sequence (DNA): TGTGCCAGCAGTGGCGGCGGGAGTTCCTACGAGCAGTACTTC. It is translated as CASSGGGSSYEQYF.

The chain links TRBV5-4 to TRBJ2-5; the D gene could be TRBD1 or TRBD2 (5 bases each). The germline gives CDR1 SGHNT, CDR2 YYREEE (reference sequence). This CDR3 has 14 residues. V was cut by 1 base and J by 0 bases, with 7 bases left in between. The CDR3 bases are TGTGCCAGCAGCTTGCCGGGACACCAAGAGACCCAGTACTTC. It encodes CASSLPGHQETQYF.

This chain connects TRBV11-2 to TRBJ2-7, with 11 bases lining up with TRBD2. Trimming cost V 3 bases and J 0 bases; bases outside gene matches: 7. The CDR3 covers 17 residues. Germline values: CDR1 SGHAT, CDR2 FQNNGV. In nucleotides, the CDR3 is TGTGCCAGCAGCTTTTTTGGGACTAGCGGACCCTCCTACGAGCAGTACTTC. Amino acid sequence: CASSFFGTSGPSYEQYF. The whole variable domain, filled in from reference TRBV11-2 and TRBJ2-7, reads EAGVAQSPRYKIIEKRQSVAFWCNPISGHATLYWYQQILGQGPKLLIQFQNNGVVDDSQLPKDRFSAERLKGVDSTLKIQPAKLEDSAVYLCASSFFGTSGPSYEQYFGPGTRLTVT.

The rearrangement uses TRBV5-3 and TRBJ2-1; 10 bases fit TRBD2. TRBV5-3 has ORF status, its function being uncertain. This CDR3 comprises 22 residues. V dropped 0 bases and J dropped 1; count of bases not matched to a gene: 19. The CDR3 loop reads CARSLVLGCRGTSGVSYNEQFF. The CDR3 coding sequence is TGTGCCAGAAGCTTGGTCCTAGGTTGCAGGGGCACTAGCGGGGTTTCCTACAATGAGCAGTTCTTC.

The rearrangement uses TRBV10-3 and TRBJ2-7, with a weak D call TRBD2 (5 bases). CDR1 and CDR2 (germline): ENHRY, SYGVKD. The CDR3 extends over 9 amino acids. With 7 bases removed from V and 7 bases from J, the gap between germline ends came to 5 bases. The chain's CDR3 is CAITGEQYF. The CDR3 region has the DNA TGTGCCATCACGGGGGAGCAGTACTTC.

The chain is built from TRBV7-9 and TRBJ2-5, with D perhaps TRBD2 (6 bases). The germline gives CDR1 SEHNR, CDR2 FQNEAQ (reference sequence). Trimming took off 5 bases at V and 5 bases at J, with 18 bases between the two ends. The CDR3 runs to 15 residues. The DNA for the CDR3 is TGTGCCAGCAGCCGGATGAAACCCCGGGGGGAGACCCAGTACTTC. Translating gives CASSRMKPRGETQYF.

CDR3 protein: CASSSGRGSGINNEQFF. CDR3 nucleotide sequence: TGCGCCAGCAGCTCGGGTCGAGGAAGCGGGATTAACAATGAGCAGTTCTTC. The chain uses TRBV5-1 and TRBJ2-1; 7 nucleotides match TRBD2. Losses at the gene ends were 3 bases for V and 5 bases for J; bases not matched to a gene: 14. The length of the CDR3 is 17 residues. The germline CDR1 and CDR2 sequences are SGHRS and YFSETQ.

The sample holds one count of this clone. CDR3 in amino acids: CASSSPGGYNEQFF. The CDR3 coding sequence is TGTGCCAGCAGCTCTCCAGGGGGGTACAATGAGCAGTTCTTC. This chain connects TRBV7-3 to TRBJ2-1, with D possibly being TRBD1 (7 bases). The germline V gene encodes CDR1 SGHTA and CDR2 FQGTGA. The CDR3 covers 14 residues. Trimming left V 4 bases short and J 4 bases short, with 11 bases between.

The genes are TRBV5-6 and TRBJ2-2; D possibly matches TRBD1 or TRBD2 (5 bases each). Trimming shortened V by 6 bases and J by 5 bases, and 14 bases separated the two germline ends. Germline-derived CDR1 and CDR2 are SGHDT and YYEEEE. This CDR3 is 14 amino acids long. CDR3 loop: CASTRGMGTGELFF. CDR3 coding DNA: TGTGCCAGCACCCGGGGCATGGGGACCGGGGAGCTGTTTTTT.

The gene calls are TRBV5-1 and TRBJ2-6; a weak D match, TRBD1 (6 bases). The germline gives CDR1 SGHRS, CDR2 YFSETQ. Trimming cost V 0 bases and J 0 bases, with 10 bases left between them. The CDR3 runs 17 residues. The CDR3 region is CASSLAGASSGANVLTF. The CDR3 DNA is TGCGCCAGCAGCTTGGCAGGGGCGAGCTCTGGGGCCAACGTCCTGACTTTC. The full variable domain, with the rest looked up from reference TRBV5-1 and TRBJ2-6, is KAGVTQTPRYLIKTRGQQVTLSCSPISGHRSVSWYQQTPGQGLQFLFEYFSETQRNKGNFPGRFSGRQFSNSRSEMNVSTLELGDSALYLCASSLAGASSGANVLTFGAGSRLTVL.

The chain has TRBV7-2 and TRBJ1-6; D remains ambiguous. The length of the CDR3 is 15 residues. V was trimmed by 3 bases and J by 0 bases, leaving 6 bases between them. CDR1 is SGHTA and CDR2 is FQGNSA in the germline V gene. The CDR3, as DNA: TGTGCCAGCAGCTTGGTGGTCTCCTATAATTCACCCCTCCACTTT. Amino acids: CASSLVVSYNSPLHF.

CDR3: CASSVGWGAIYGYTF. CDR3 nucleotide sequence: TGTGCCAGCAGTGTTGGATGGGGGGCTATCTATGGCTACACCTTC. This sequence joins TRBV25-1 and TRBJ1-2; TRBD1 is a possible D gene (6 bases). The V and J ends lost 4 bases and 4 bases respectively, with 16 bases between them. The CDR3 is 15 residues long. Germline loops: CDR1 MGHDK, CDR2 SYGVNS.

Regarding this clone: The same CDR3 can be traced to other DNA sequences in this sample. This chain connects TRBV18 to TRBJ2-1; perhaps TRBD2 as D (5 bases). The V and J ends lost 3 bases and 1 base respectively, with 10 bases between them. CDR3 length equals 15 residues. Per germline, CDR1 KGHSH and CDR2 LQKENI. The CDR3 reads CASSPPGSSYNEQFF. DNA of the CDR3: TGTGCCAGCTCACCTCCGGGGTCGTCCTACAATGAGCAGTTCTTC.

The rearrangement links TRBV7-9 to TRBJ2-3, with 7 positions matching TRBD1. The CDR3 consists of 16 residues. Germline CDR1 and CDR2: SEHNR and FQNEAQ (reference sequence). Germline trimming cut 5 bases from V and 2 bases from J; bases unmatched to any gene: 10. The CDR3 sequence: CASSRQGEFFTDTQYF. As DNA, the CDR3 is TGTGCCAGCAGCCGCCAGGGGGAATTTTTCACAGATACGCAGTATTTT.